Listed below are T cell receptor beta chains from one sample, sequenced in a study of CD8+ T cells in alopecia areata. Data came from immunoSEQ multiplex PCR; TCRdb stores just in-frame clones and leaves some out. Among about 99,000 clones listed, approximately 90% were seen once. The sequencing here drew on CD8+ T cells sorted from blood, taken at roughly week 30, from a patient treated with tofacitinib. These receptors were obtained from a human donor with alopecia areata. The CDR3 runs from the conserved cysteine through the conserved F or W. D genes are given only for firm matches. For some rows the clone size is stated as once, few or many, or as a class when expanded; others skip it.

D: NA; J: TRBJ2-7; V: TRBV9; size: NA; DNA: TGTGCCAGCAGCGTAGGGAAGGCCCACGAGCAGTACTTC; CDR3: CASSVGKAHEQYF
D: NA; J: TRBJ2-1; V: TRBV11-2; size: NA; DNA: TGTGCCAGCAGCTTCGGCGTCTTCCCTGGGGGGAAGCAGTTCTTC; CDR3: CASSFGVFPGGKQFF
D: TRBD2; J: TRBJ2-3; V: TRBV12-5; size: once; DNA: TGTGCTAGTGGTTTCGCGGCTAGCGGGGTTGGTGATACGCAGTATTTT; CDR3: CASGFAASGVGDTQYF
D: NA; J: TRBJ1-1; V: TRBV28; size: NA; DNA: TGTGCCAGCCGGGAGGCAGGGGTTAAGAACACTGAAGCTTTCTTT; CDR3: CASREAGVKNTEAFF
D: NA; J: TRBJ2-3; V: TRBV12-5; size: NA; DNA: TGTGCTAGTGGTTTGGTAATGCAGGGAAGCACAGATACGCAGTATTTT; CDR3: CASGLVMQGSTDTQYF
D: NA; J: TRBJ2-6; V: TRBV10-3; size: NA; DNA: TGTGCCATCGGCGCTTTACGTTTGGGACACAGCTCTGGGGCCAACGTCCTGACTTTC; CDR3: CAIGALRLGHSSGANVLTF
D: NA; J: TRBJ2-2; V: TRBV5-6; size: NA; DNA: TGTGCCAGCAGCTTGTCGCAGGGGATTTTGTACACCGGGGAGCTGTTTTTT; CDR3: CASSLSQGILYTGELFF
D: TRBD2; J: TRBJ2-1; V: TRBV27; size: NA; DNA: TGTGCCAGCAGTCTGACTAGCGGGTGGTACAATGAGCAGTTCTTC; CDR3: CASSLTSGWYNEQFF
D: TRBD1; J: TRBJ2-7; V: TRBV5-1; size: NA; DNA: TGCGCCAGCAGTTCAGGGGGCTCATACGAGCAGTACTTC; CDR3: CASSSGGSYEQYF
D: NA; J: TRBJ2-1; V: TRBV11-2; size: NA; DNA: TGTGCCAGCAGCTTAAGGTCGGGGGACAATGAGCAGTTCTTC; CDR3: CASSLRSGDNEQFF
D: TRBD1; J: TRBJ2-1; V: TRBV6-5; size: NA; DNA: TGTGCCAGCAGTTACCTACAGGGGTACAATGAGCAGTTCTTC; CDR3: CASSYLQGYNEQFF
D: NA; J: TRBJ2-7; V: TRBV5-1; size: NA; DNA: TGCGCCAGCAAAGAGGGCTACGAGCAGTACTTC; CDR3: CASKEGYEQYF
D: NA; J: TRBJ1-2; V: TRBV9; size: NA; DNA: TGTGCCAGCAGCGCCGCCCCCCCTGAAGCTAACTATGGCTACACCTTC; CDR3: CASSAAPPEANYGYTF
D: NA; J: TRBJ1-4; V: TRBV29-1; size: NA; DNA: TGCAGCGCAGAAGCTAAAGCAACTAATGAAAAACTGTTTTTT; CDR3: CSAEAKATNEKLFF
D: TRBD2; J: TRBJ2-1; V: TRBV7-9; size: NA; DNA: TGTGCCAGCAGCCCCCGGACTAGCGTGGCCGACACTGAGCAGTTCTTC; CDR3: CASSPRTSVADTEQFF
D: NA; J: TRBJ2-3; V: TRBV7-9; size: few; DNA: TGTGCCAGCAGCTCAGGCCGGACTAGCACAGATACGCAGTATTTT; CDR3: CASSSGRTSTDTQYF
D: NA; J: TRBJ2-1; V: TRBV5-6; size: NA; DNA: TGTGCCAGCAGCTTGCCATCTAGTTTTGAGCAGTTCTTC; CDR3: CASSLPSSFEQFF
D: TRBD2; J: TRBJ2-7; V: TRBV7-9; size: NA; DNA: TGTGCCAGCACCAACACTGGGGCTAGCGGGGGGGAGCAGTACTTC; CDR3: CASTNTGASGGEQYF
D: NA; J: TRBJ1-1; V: TRBV21-1; size: NA; DNA: TGTGCCAGCAGGGTTACTGAAGCTTTCTTT; CDR3: CASRVTEAFF
D: NA; J: TRBJ1-1; V: TRBV7-3; size: NA; DNA: TGTGCCAGCAGTCAGACAGGCACGAACACTGAAGCTTTCTTT; CDR3: CASSQTGTNTEAFF
D: TRBD2; J: TRBJ2-7; V: TRBV10-3; size: NA; DNA: TGTGCCATCAGTCCGTCGGGACTAGCGGGAGGGAGGGAGCAGTACTTC; CDR3: CAISPSGLAGGREQYF
D: NA; J: TRBJ2-5; V: TRBV19; size: NA; DNA: TGTGCCAGTAGTTTTCAGGGCGATTGGAGGGAGACCCAGTACTTC; CDR3: CASSFQGDWRETQYF
D: TRBD2; J: TRBJ2-1; V: TRBV6-5; size: NA; DNA: TGTGCCAGCGGGCGGGAGACCTACAATGAGCAGTTCTTC; CDR3: CASGRETYNEQFF
D: TRBD1; J: TRBJ2-7; V: TRBV5-4; size: once; DNA: TGTGCCAGCAGCTGGGGGGACAGGGGAAACTACGAGCAGTACTTC; CDR3: CASSWGDRGNYEQYF
D: TRBD1; J: TRBJ2-1; V: TRBV29-1; size: NA; DNA: TGCAGCGTTGAGGGGACAGGGCTAGGGGTCAATGAGCAGTTCTTC; CDR3: CSVEGTGLGVNEQFF
D: NA; J: TRBJ2-5; V: TRBV5-5; size: NA; DNA: TGTGCCAGCAGCTCAGACTTTCGAGGGGCTCCGATGGGAGAGACCCAGTACTTC; CDR3: CASSSDFRGAPMGETQYF
D: NA; J: TRBJ2-7; V: TRBV7-6; size: NA; DNA: TGTGCCAGCAGCTTATCGGACGGGACCTACGAGCAGTACTTC; CDR3: CASSLSDGTYEQYF
D: NA; J: TRBJ2-2; V: TRBV27; size: once; DNA: TGTGCCAGCAGTTTAGCCTCGAGGGGGACCGGGGAGCTGTTTTTT; CDR3: CASSLASRGTGELFF